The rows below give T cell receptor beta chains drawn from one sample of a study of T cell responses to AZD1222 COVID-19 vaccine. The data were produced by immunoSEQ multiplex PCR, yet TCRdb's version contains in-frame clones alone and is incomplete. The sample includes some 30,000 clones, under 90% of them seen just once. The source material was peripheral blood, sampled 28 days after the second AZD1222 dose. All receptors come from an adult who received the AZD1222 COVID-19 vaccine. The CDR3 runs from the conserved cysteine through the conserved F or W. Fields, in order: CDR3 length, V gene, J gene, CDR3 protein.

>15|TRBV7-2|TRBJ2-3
CASSLMAGVTDTQYF
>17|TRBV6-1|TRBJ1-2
CASSELRDRGRVHGYTF
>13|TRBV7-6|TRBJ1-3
CASRGVSGNTIYF
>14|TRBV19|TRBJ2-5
CASSFTGGQETQYF
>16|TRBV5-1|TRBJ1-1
CASSSGDRGFNTEAFF
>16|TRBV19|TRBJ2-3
CASSPIAGEYTDTQYF
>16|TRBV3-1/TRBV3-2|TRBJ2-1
CASSQGISGRVNEQFF
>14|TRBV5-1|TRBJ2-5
CASSFGTVQETQYF
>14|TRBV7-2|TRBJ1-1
CASSLVYDGTEAFF
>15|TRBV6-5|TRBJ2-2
CASSKIQGATGELFF
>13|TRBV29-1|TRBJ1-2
CSVSGAGDHGYTF
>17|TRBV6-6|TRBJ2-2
CASSPGGPVDGSGELFF
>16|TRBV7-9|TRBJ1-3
CASSLDRVRPGNTIYF
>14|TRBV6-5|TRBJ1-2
CASTQTASNYGYTF
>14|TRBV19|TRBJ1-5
CASYPSYRDQPQHF
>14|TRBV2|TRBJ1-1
CASRTQGANTEAFF
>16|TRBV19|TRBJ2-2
CASSMRGGRAAGELFF
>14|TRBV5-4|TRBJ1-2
CASSLGGSARGYTF
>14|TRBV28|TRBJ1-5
CASSTDRSNQPQHF
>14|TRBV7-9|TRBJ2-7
CASSLAGTGGEQYF
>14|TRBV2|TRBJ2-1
CASSDGRAGDEQFF
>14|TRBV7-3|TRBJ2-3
CASSPGTRTDTQYF
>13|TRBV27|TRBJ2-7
CASSFLSSYEQYF
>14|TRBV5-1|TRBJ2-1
CASSFSRPDNEQFF
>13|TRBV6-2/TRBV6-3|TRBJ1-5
CASSLTDGGPLDF
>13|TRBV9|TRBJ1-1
CASSVHLNTEAFF